This passage covers 23 T cell receptor beta chains from one sample sequenced in a study of T cells in localized non-small cell lung cancer. Sequencing used immunoSEQ multiplex PCR; TCRdb keeps in-frame clones, though not all of them. The profile shows about 24,000 clones, around 90% of them singletons. The sample here was peripheral blood, taken before any cancer treatment. These receptor sequences come from a man between 40 and 70 years old with stage I squamous cell lung carcinoma.

V usage is TRBV12-5 and J usage is TRBJ2-2, with D uncertain. This CDR3 is 13 amino acids long. Germline CDR1 reads LGHNT; CDR2 reads FRNRAP. Trimming cost V 3 bases and J 5 bases, with 7 bases left between them. The CDR3 DNA reads as TGTGCTAGTGGTTTAGGGCATACCGGGGAGCTGTTTTTT. Its translation is CASGLGHTGELFF.

V gene TRBV6-1 combines with J gene TRBJ2-7; 10 nucleotides match TRBD1. V lost 11 bases to trimming and J lost 6 bases; unmatched junction nucleotides: 10. The CDR3 is 13 amino acids. Per germline, CDR1 MNHNS and CDR2 SASEGT. This chain's CDR3 is CACRDRGAGEQYF. The CDR3 coding sequence is TGTGCCTGCCGGGACAGGGGAGCAGGCGAGCAGTACTTC.

The V call is TRBV19, the J call TRBJ1-2, with D unclear. V was pared by 7 bases and J by 4 bases, with 16 bases between. The CDR3 has 14 residues. The germline V gene encodes CDR1 LNHDA and CDR2 SQIVND (reference sequence). CDR3 sequence reads: CASKKRQAIYGYTF. The CDR3 DNA follows: TGTGCCAGTAAAAAGAGGCAGGCGATCTATGGCTACACCTTC.

V is TRBV25-1 and J is TRBJ2-7, with a possible D match to TRBD1 (5 bases). Germline CDR1 reads MGHDK; CDR2 reads SYGVNS. Trimming took off 5 bases at V and 3 bases at J, with 14 bases between the two ends. This CDR3 comprises 14 residues. The CDR3 coding sequence is TGTGCCAGCAGTAGGGCAGGGTATGGCTACGAGCAGTACTTC. This gives the protein CASSRAGYGYEQYF.

The J gene is TRBJ2-5, the V gene TRBV5-6; D could derive from TRBD1 or TRBD2 (5 bases each). V lost 2 bases and J 5 bases, leaving 16 bases between the germline ends. Per germline, CDR1 SGHDT and CDR2 YYEEEE. The length of the CDR3 is 15 residues. The CDR3 is CASSFVGDPLETQYF. In DNA form, the CDR3 reads TGTGCCAGCAGCTTTGTGGGGGACCCTCTGGAGACCCAGTACTTC.

The V call is TRBV7-9, the J call TRBJ1-1, with D uncertain. The CDR3 covers 15 residues. Germline V gene data show CDR1 as SEHNR and CDR2 as FQNEAQ (reference sequence). Trimming stripped 0 bases from V and 6 bases from J, with 14 bases between. CDR3 region: CASSLAGRTGSEAFF. DNA of the CDR3: TGTGCCAGCAGCTTAGCCGGCAGAACGGGCTCTGAAGCTTTCTTT.

The CDR3 DNA follows: TGTGCCAGCAATCCGACAGGGCCTATTTACGAGCAGTACTTC. Translation: CASNPTGPIYEQYF. The chain is built from TRBV28 and TRBJ2-7; TRBD1 matches at 7 bases. The J segment lost 4 bases and the V segment lost 7 bases, leaving 10 bases of the junction unmatched. Germline values: CDR1 MDHEN, CDR2 SYDVKM. The CDR3 sequence is 14 residues long. Combining the CDR3 with reference TRBV28 and TRBJ2-7 gives the whole variable domain DVKVTQSSRYLVKRTGEKVFLECVQDMDHENMFWYRQDPGLGLRLIYFSYDVKMKEKGDIPEGYSVSREKKERFSLILESASTNQTSMYLCASNPTGPIYEQYFGPGTRLTVT.

The V gene is TRBV18, the J gene TRBJ2-7, with D perhaps matching TRBD1 or TRBD2 (5 bases each). V dropped 3 bases and J dropped 7 bases, with 19 bases sitting between them. The germline gives CDR1 KGHSH, CDR2 LQKENI. CDR3 length: 15 residues. The CDR3 loop is CASSPPGTSIGEQYF. The CDR3 nucleotides are TGTGCCAGCTCACCCCCCGGGACCTCTATTGGGGAGCAGTACTTC.

CDR3 sequence: CASSYSTGGNNSPLHF. Here the CDR3 DNA reads TGTGCCAGCAGTTACTCCACGGGGGGGAATAATTCACCCCTCCACTTT. The chain uses TRBV6-6 and TRBJ1-6, with D perhaps matching TRBD1 (5 bases). Germline loops: CDR1 MNHNY, CDR2 SVGAGI (reference sequence). The V and J ends lost 0 bases and 5 bases respectively, with 11 bases between them. The CDR3 spans 16 residues.

This rearrangement joins TRBV19 to TRBJ2-5, with D maybe TRBD2 (6 bases). This CDR3 region has 17 residues. Trimming took 4 bases from V and 0 from J, leaving 18 bases between them. Germline V gene data show CDR1 as LNHDA and CDR2 as SQIVND (reference sequence). The CDR3 loop is CASSRGDGIVYQETQYF. The DNA for the CDR3 is TGTGCCAGTAGTAGGGGGGACGGGATTGTGTACCAAGAGACCCAGTACTTC.

CDR3 residues: CASSELGWENTGELFF. The DNA of the CDR3 is TGCGCCAGCAGTGAGTTAGGTTGGGAGAACACCGGGGAGCTGTTTTTT. The chain has TRBV10-2 and TRBJ2-2; D not certain. Trimming took 1 base from V and 1 from J, leaving 10 bases between them. This CDR3 has 16 amino acids. Germline CDR1 is WSHSY and CDR2 is SAAADI.

Of note for this clone: The junction differs from germline at one of its ends, possibly a read error. Other nucleotide sequences from this sample produce the same CDR3. The rearrangement uses TRBV6-5 and TRBJ1-1; D not certain. Looked up from germline, CDR1 is MNHEY and CDR2 is SVGAGI. The CDR3 has 13 residues. The DNA of the CDR3 is TGTGCCAGCAGTTACGGTATGAACACTGAGGCTTTCTTT. Encoded protein: CASSYGMNTEAFF.

J is TRBJ1-3 and V is TRBV6-4; 7 positions match TRBD1. The CDR3 is 14 amino acids. CDR1 and CDR2 from the germline V gene are MRHNA and SNTAGT. The V and J ends lost 6 bases and 6 bases, in that order; junction bases with no gene match: 8. The chain's CDR3 is CASRLQGRVNTIYF. CDR3 DNA sequence: TGTGCCAGCAGGTTACAGGGGAGGGTAAACACCATATATTTT.

This chain uses TRBV7-2 with TRBJ2-7; TRBD1 matches 9 bases. The CDR3 totals 13 residues. Germline CDR1 and CDR2: SGHTA and FQGNSA. Trimming cost V 0 bases and J 10 bases; bases outside gene matches: 4. CDR3 sequence reads: CASSLARQGGQYF. For the CDR3, the DNA is TGTGCCAGCAGCTTAGCTAGACAGGGGGGTCAGTACTTC.

V usage is TRBV6-5 and J usage is TRBJ2-7, with 14 bases identical to TRBD2. CDR1 is MNHEY, CDR2 SVGAGI, per germline. The CDR3 runs to 12 residues. Trimming removed 6 bases from V and 10 bases from J; junction bases left unmatched: 2. Here the CDR3 reads CASSGTSGGQYF. The CDR3 nucleotides are TGTGCCAGCAGCGGGACTAGCGGGGGACAGTACTTC.

The chain has TRBV27 and TRBJ2-7, with D possibly being TRBD1 (6 bases). The germline V gene encodes CDR1 MNHEY and CDR2 SMNVEV (reference sequence). The CDR3 loop spans 14 amino acids. V was cut by 2 bases and J by 1 base, with 9 bases left in between. This CDR3 reads CASSLAGTSYEQYF. The CDR3 region has the DNA TGTGCCAGCAGTTTAGCCGGGACATCCTACGAGCAGTACTTC.

The genes are TRBV5-1 and TRBJ2-1, with D perhaps TRBD1 or TRBD2 (6 bases each). The CDR3 length is 15 residues. CDR1 SGHRS and CDR2 YFSETQ come from the germline V gene. V was shortened by 2 bases and J by 5 bases, with 14 bases between the two germline ends. CDR3 nucleotides: TGCGCCAGCAGCTTTACGGGGGCCCTAGACAATGAGCAGTTCTTC. This encodes CASSFTGALDNEQFF. The entire variable domain, with the rest obtained from reference TRBV5-1 and TRBJ2-1, is as follows: KAGVTQTPRYLIKTRGQQVTLSCSPISGHRSVSWYQQTPGQGLQFLFEYFSETQRNKGNFPGRFSGRQFSNSRSEMNVSTLELGDSALYLCASSFTGALDNEQFFGPGTRLTVL.

The chain joins TRBV18 to TRBJ1-2; D gene unclear. V was clipped by 3 bases and J by 4 bases, with 12 bases between them. This CDR3 region has 14 residues. Germline lookup yields CDR1 KGHSH and CDR2 LQKENI. CDR3 nucleotides: TGTGCCAGCTCACCTCCGACTGAGAGCTATGGCTACACCTTC. This codes for CASSPPTESYGYTF.

The rearrangement uses TRBV27 and TRBJ1-1; D might be TRBD1 (6 bases). V lost 4 bases, J lost 7 bases, and 19 bases lay in between. Germline V gene data show CDR1 as MNHEY and CDR2 as SMNVEV (reference sequence). The CDR3 is 15 amino acids. The CDR3, as DNA: TGTGCCAGCAGTTCCCCTAGAGGGGGAGGTGGTGAAGCTTTCTTT. It yields the protein CASSSPRGGGGEAFF.

The rearrangement links TRBV7-2 to TRBJ1-1, with D maybe TRBD1 (5 bases). Germline assignment: CDR1 SGHTA and CDR2 FQGNSA. The CDR3 totals 14 residues. V was cut by 2 bases and J by 3 bases, with 10 bases left in between. Here the CDR3 reads CASSLSGPDTEAFF. Written as DNA, the CDR3 is TGTGCCAGCAGCTTATCGGGACCCGACACTGAAGCTTTCTTT.

This clone was seen once. V usage is TRBV4-1 and J usage is TRBJ1-5; D might be TRBD1 (6 bases). CDR1 MGHRA and CDR2 YSYEKL come from the germline V gene. The ends were cut back, 3 bases at V and 1 base at J, with 19 bases in the middle. The CDR3 extends over 18 amino acids. CDR3 region: CASSQGGFRGKSNQPQHF. The DNA for the CDR3 is TGCGCCAGCAGCCAGGGTGGCTTCAGGGGAAAGAGCAATCAGCCCCAGCATTTT.

This rearrangement joins TRBV25-1 to TRBJ1-2; possible D gene TRBD1, 5 bases. The V gene's germline CDR1 is MGHDK and CDR2 SYGVNS. CDR3 length: 13 residues. V lost 1 base and J 8 bases, leaving 11 bases between the germline ends. DNA for the CDR3: TGTGCCAGCAGTGAATCTGGGTCAGGGGGCTACACCTTC. This sequence encodes CASSESGSGGYTF.

The J gene is TRBJ1-5, the V gene TRBV18; no clear D gene. Trimming stripped 1 base from V and 6 bases from J, with 10 bases between. CDR1 is KGHSH and CDR2 is LQKENI in the germline V gene. This CDR3 spans 14 amino acids. Here the CDR3 DNA reads TGTGCCAGCTCACCACAGGAGGCGGGTCAGCCCCAGCATTTT. This encodes CASSPQEAGQPQHF.